This TCR beta chain originates from a study of blood T cell repertoires in COVID-19 (TCRdb year 2020). Study-level background: Collaborator samples came from the United States, Italy and Spain and covered acute and convalescent phases of COVID-19. Deeply sampled blood TCRbeta repertoires from subjects exposed to, actively infected with, or recovered from COVID-19 were included in the dataset. The prospective study material was composed of cDNA or gDNA derived from T cells, B-cell-depleted T cells, or PBMCs. The samples were drawn from the first 160 participants of the ongoing ImmuneRACE study and from under 1,500 subjects provided by 6 global collaborators. Where available, HLA class I and class II types were taken from metadata supplied by the sample provider and were not determined by assay-based typing. Nearly every sample came with metadata listing a de-identified subject ID, COVID-19 status, age in years and sex. The repertoires were released in a freely available public database meant as a resource for research on the immune response to SARS-CoV-2. The paper as a whole reports these results and caveats: How much clinical and demographic metadata was included differed by source and by participant, and the metadata was provided uncurated.

V is clipped by 0 bases and J by 3 bases, and the sequence between their germline boundaries is 11 bases long. Sequences MRHNA (CDR1) and SNTAGT (CDR2) are obtained from the germline V gene. Inclusive of the bounding cysteine and phenylalanine, the CDR3 is 15 residues long. Only the CDR3 part of the read is kept: 45 bases, read in frame from the first base. TCRbeta CDR3 regions were amplified from genomic DNA using the immunoSEQ Assay, a bias-controlled multiplex PCR. The source study handled its data this way. The number of nucleated cells in each sample was estimated by amplification of reference gene primers within the assay. Sequence reads were collapsed and filtered to measure the absolute abundance of every unique TCRbeta CDR3 rearrangement. For each sample, productive Simpson clonality was calculated by taking the square root of Simpson's diversity index across productive rearrangements. Here the immuneACCESS table is served through TCRdb, limited to in-frame sequences with V and J called. Missing clones are a known gap in these copies; in checked studies unresolved V genes cover under half, and the rest lacks a known reason. V and J calls and clone size follow that table, whereas D and trimming were derived from the DNA. The sample table contains about 45,000 clones; only one count was recorded for roughly 90% of them. Of the sample, around 8.5% falls within the top ten clones.

A word on this clone: This receptor's antigen is unknown. The record has no base qualities; no much larger clone is one base away.

Each collaborating institution followed its own protocols to collect whole blood in K2EDTA tubes. For TCRbeta analysis, collaborator samples were shipped as frozen whole blood, as isolated PBMCs, or as DNA extracted from either sample type. The chain is assembled from TRBV6-4 and TRBJ1-2, and possibly TRBD1, on 6 matching bases. This receptor was identified in a human donor in a cohort sampled during active COVID-19. Sequenced sample: peripheral blood. The encoded CDR3 is CASSDSAQGHYGYTF. The bases read TGTGCCAGCAGTGACTCGGCGCAGGGGCACTATGGCTACACCTTC.